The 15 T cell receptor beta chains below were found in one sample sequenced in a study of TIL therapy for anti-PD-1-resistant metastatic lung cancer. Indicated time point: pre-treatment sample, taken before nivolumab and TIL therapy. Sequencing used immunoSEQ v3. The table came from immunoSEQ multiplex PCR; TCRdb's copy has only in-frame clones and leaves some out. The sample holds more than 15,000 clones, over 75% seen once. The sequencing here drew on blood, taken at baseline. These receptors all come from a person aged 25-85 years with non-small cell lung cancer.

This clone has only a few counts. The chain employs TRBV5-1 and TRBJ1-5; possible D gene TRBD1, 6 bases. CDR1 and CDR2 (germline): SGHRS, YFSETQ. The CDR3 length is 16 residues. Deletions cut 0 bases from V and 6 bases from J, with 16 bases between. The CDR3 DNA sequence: TGCGCCAGCAGCTTGGACGGACAGCACGAGGGTCAGCCCCAGCATTTT. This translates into CASSLDGQHEGQPQHF. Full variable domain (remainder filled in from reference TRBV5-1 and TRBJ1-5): KAGVTQTPRYLIKTRGQQVTLSCSPISGHRSVSWYQQTPGQGLQFLFEYFSETQRNKGNFPGRFSGRQFSNSRSEMNVSTLELGDSALYLCASSLDGQHEGQPQHFGDGTRLSIL.

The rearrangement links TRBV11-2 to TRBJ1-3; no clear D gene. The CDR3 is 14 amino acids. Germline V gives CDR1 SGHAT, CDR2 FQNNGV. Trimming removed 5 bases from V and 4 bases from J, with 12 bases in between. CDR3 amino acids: CASSPSPGGNTIYF. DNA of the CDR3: TGTGCCAGCAGCCCCTCGCCGGGGGGAAACACCATATATTTT.

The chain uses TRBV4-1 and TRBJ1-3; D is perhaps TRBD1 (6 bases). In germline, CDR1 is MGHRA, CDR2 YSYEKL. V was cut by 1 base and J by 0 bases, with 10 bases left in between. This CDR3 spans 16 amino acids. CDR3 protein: CASSQGVDSSGNTIYF. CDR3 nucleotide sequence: TGCGCCAGCAGCCAAGGAGTGGACAGCTCTGGAAACACCATATATTTT.

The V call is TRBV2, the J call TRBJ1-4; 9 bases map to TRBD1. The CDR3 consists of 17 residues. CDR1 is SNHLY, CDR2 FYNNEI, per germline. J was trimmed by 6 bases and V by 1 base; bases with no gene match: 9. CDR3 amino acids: CASSEGLGWTGDEKLFF. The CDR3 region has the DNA TGTGCCAGCAGTGAAGGTCTCGGATGGACAGGGGATGAAAAACTGTTTTTT. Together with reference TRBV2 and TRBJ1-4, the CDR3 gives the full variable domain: EPEVTQTPSHQVTQMGQEVILRCVPISNHLYFYWYRQILGQKVEFLVSFYNNEISEKSEIFDDQFSVERPDGSNFTLKIRSTKLEDSAMYFCASSEGLGWTGDEKLFFGSGTQLSVL.

In DNA, the CDR3 is TGTGCCAGCAGTGCCCCAGGGGGCGATAGGACTTCACCCCTCCACTTT. Its protein is CASSAPGGDRTSPLHF. The chain is built from TRBV28 and TRBJ1-6; 8 nucleotides match TRBD1. Germline trimming cut 5 bases from V and 9 bases from J; bases unmatched to any gene: 12. This CDR3 comprises 16 residues. CDR1 MDHEN and CDR2 SYDVKM come from the germline V gene.

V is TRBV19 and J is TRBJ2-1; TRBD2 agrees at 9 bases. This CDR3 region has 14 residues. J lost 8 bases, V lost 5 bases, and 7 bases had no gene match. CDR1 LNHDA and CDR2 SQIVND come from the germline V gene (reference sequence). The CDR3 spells CASSSSGRIDEQFF. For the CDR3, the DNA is TGTGCCAGTAGTTCAAGCGGGAGGATAGATGAGCAGTTCTTC.

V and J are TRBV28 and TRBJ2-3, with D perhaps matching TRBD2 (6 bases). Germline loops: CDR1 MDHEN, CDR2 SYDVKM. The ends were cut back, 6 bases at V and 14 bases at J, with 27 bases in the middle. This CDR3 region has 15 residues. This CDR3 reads CASSRRLVSVPLRYF. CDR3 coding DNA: TGTGCCAGCAGCCGACGACTAGTTTCCGTTCCATTGAGGTATTTT. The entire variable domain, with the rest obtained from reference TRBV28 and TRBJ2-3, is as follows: DVKVTQSSRYLVKRTGEKVFLECVQDMDHENMFWYRQDPGLGLRLIYFSYDVKMKEKGDIPEGYSVSREKKERFSLILESASTNQTSMYLCASSRRLVSVPLRYFGPGTRLTVL.

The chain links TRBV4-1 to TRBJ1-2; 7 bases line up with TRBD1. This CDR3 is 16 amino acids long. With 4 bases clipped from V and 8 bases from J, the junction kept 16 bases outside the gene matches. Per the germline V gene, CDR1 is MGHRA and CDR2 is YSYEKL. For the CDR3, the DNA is TGCGCCAGCAGCCGGTCAGGGGGGGTGGAGTCATCGGGCTACACCTTC. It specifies CASSRSGGVESSGYTF.

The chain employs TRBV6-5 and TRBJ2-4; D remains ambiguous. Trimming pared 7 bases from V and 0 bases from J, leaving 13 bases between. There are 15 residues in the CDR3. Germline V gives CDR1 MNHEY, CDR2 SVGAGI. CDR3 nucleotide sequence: TGTGCCAGCACCGCGGTAGGCATAGCCAAAAACATTCAGTACTTC. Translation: CASTAVGIAKNIQYF.

CDR3 bases: TGTGCCAGCTCAAGCAAGGGGACAGGGGAGCGGGAAAAACTGTTTTTT. Translation: CASSSKGTGEREKLFF. This chain joins TRBV18 and TRBJ1-4; 10 nucleotides align to TRBD1. The CDR3 runs 16 residues. CDR1 KGHSH and CDR2 LQKENI come from the germline V gene. V lost 5 bases to trimming and J lost 8 bases; unmatched junction nucleotides: 11.

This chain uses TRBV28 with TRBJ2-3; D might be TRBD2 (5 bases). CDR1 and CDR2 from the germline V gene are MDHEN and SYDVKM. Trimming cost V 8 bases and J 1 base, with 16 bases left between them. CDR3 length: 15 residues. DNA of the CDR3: TGTGCCAGCTGTGGTGGCGGGCGGGGCACAGATACGCAGTATTTT. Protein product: CASCGGGRGTDTQYF.

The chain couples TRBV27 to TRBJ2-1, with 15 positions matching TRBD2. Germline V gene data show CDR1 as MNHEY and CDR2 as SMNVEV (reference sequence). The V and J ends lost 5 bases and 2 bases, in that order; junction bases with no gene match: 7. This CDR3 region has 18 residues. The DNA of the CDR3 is TGTGCCAGCAGTCCGATGGGACTAGCGGGAGGTACCTACAATGAGCAGTTCTTC. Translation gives CASSPMGLAGGTYNEQFF.

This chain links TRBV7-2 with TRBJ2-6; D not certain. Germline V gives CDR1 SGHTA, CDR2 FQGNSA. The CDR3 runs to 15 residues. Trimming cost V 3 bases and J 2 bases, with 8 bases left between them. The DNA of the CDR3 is TGTGCCAGCAGCTTCGTCCTTACTGGGGCCAACGTCCTGACTTTC. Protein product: CASSFVLTGANVLTF.

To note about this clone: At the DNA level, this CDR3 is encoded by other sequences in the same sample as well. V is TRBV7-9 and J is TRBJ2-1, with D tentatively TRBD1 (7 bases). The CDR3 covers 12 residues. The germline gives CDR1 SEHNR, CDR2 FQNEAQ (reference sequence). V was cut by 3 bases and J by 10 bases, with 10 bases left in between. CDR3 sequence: CASSFGGGEQFF. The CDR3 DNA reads TGTGCCAGCAGCTTTGGAGGGGGCGAGCAGTTCTTC.

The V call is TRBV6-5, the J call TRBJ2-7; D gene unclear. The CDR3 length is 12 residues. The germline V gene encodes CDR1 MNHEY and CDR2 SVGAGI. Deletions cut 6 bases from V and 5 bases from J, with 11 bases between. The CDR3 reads CASSRRENEQYF. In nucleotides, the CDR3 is TGTGCCAGCAGCCGCCGCGAGAACGAGCAGTACTTC.